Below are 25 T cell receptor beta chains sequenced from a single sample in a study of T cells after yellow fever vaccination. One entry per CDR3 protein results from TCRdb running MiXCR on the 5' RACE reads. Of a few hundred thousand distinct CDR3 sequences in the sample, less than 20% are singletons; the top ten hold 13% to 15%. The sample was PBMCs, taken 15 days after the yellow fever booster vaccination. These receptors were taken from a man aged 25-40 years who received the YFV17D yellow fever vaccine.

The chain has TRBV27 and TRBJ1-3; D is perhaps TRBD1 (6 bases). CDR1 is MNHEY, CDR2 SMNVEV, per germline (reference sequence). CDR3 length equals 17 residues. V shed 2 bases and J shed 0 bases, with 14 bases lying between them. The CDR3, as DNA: TGTGCCAGCAGTTTAGGGGGCAGAGCCCTCTCTGGAAACACCATATATTTT. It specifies CASSLGGRALSGNTIYF.

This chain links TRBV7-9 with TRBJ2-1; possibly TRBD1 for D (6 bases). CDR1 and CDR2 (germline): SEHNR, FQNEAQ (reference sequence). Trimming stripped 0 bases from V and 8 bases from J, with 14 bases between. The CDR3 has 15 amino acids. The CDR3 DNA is TGTGCCAGCAGCTTAGCTGGGGGCCCCAAGGATGAGCAGTTCTTC. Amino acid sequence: CASSLAGGPKDEQFF.

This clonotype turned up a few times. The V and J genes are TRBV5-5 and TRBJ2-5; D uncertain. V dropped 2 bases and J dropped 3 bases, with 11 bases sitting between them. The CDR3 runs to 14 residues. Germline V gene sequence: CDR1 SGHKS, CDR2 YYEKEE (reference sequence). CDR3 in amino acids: CASSLRADKETQYF. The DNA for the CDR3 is TGTGCCAGCAGCTTAAGGGCAGACAAAGAGACCCAGTACTTC.

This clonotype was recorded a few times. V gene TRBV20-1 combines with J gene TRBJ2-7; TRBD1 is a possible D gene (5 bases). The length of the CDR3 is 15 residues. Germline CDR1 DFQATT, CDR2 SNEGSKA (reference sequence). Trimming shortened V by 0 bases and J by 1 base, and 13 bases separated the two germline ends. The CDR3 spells CSARDLGAGSYEQYF. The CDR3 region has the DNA TGCAGTGCTAGAGATCTAGGGGCAGGTTCCTACGAGCAGTACTTC.

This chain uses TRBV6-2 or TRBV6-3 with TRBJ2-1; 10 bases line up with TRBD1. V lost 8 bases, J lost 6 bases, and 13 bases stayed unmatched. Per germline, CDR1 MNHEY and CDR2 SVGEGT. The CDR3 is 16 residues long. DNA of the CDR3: TGTGCCAGCGGTCCCCCGGGGACAGGGGTTTTCAATGAGCAGTTCTTC. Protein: CASGPPGTGVFNEQFF.

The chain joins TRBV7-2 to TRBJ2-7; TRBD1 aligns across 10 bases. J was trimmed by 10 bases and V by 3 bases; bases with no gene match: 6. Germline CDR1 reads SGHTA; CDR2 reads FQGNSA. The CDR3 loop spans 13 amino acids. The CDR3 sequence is CASSFSDRGYQYF. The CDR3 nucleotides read TGTGCCAGCAGCTTTTCGGACAGGGGGTACCAGTACTTC. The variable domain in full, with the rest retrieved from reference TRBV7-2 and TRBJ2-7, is GAGVSQSPSNKVTEKGKDVELRCDPISGHTALYWYRQSLGQGLEFLIYFQGNSAPDKSGLPSDRFSAERTGGSVSTLTIQRTQQEDSAVYLCASSFSDRGYQYFGPGTRLTVT.

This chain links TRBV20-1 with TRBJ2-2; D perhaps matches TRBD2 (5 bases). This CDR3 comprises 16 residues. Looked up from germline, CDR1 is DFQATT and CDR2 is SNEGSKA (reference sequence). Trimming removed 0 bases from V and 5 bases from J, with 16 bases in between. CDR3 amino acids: CSARDPRGHTTGELFF. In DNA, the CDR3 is TGCAGTGCTAGAGATCCCCGAGGGCACACGACCGGGGAGCTGTTTTTT.

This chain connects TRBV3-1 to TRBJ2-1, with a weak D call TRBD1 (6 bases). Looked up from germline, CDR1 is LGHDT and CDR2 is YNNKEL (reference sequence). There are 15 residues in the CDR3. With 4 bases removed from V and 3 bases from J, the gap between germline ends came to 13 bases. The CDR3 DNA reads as TGTGCCAGCAGCCCGGAGAGGGGGTACTACAATGAGCAGTTCTTC. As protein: CASSPERGYYNEQFF.

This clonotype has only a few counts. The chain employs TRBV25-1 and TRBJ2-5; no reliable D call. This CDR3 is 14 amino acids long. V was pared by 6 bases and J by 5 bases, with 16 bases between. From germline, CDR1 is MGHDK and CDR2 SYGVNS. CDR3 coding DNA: TGTGCCAGCAGCGGCTACGTGAAAAGGGAGACCCAGTACTTC. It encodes CASSGYVKRETQYF.

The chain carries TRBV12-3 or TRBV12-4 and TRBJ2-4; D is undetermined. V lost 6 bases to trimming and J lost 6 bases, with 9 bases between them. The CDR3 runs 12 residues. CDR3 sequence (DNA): TGTGCCAGCAGCCTTAATGGAAACATTCAGTACTTC. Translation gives CASSLNGNIQYF.

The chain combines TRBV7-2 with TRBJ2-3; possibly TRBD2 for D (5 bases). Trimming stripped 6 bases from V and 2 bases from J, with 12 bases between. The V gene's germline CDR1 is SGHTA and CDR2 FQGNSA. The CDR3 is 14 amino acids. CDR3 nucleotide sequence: TGTGCCAGCAGGAGTCGTCTAGCCACAGATACGCAGTATTTT. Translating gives CASRSRLATDTQYF.

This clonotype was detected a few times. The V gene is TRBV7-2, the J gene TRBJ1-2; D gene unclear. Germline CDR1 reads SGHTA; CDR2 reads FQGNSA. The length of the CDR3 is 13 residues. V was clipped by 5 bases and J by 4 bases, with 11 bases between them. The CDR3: CASSPLGAYGYTF. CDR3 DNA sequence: TGTGCCAGCAGCCCCTTAGGCGCCTATGGCTACACCTTC.

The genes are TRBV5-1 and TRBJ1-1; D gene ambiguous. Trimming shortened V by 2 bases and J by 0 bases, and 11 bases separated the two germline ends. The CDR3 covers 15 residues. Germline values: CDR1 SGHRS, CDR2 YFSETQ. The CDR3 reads CASSFQATMNTEAFF. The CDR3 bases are TGCGCCAGCAGCTTTCAAGCGACCATGAACACTGAAGCTTTCTTT.

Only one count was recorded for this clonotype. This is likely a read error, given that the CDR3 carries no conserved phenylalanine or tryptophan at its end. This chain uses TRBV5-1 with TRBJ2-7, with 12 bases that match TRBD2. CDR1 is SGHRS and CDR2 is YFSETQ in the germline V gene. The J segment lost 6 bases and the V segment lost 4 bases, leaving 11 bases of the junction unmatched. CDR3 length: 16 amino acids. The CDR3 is CASSGYLAGGPSEQYL. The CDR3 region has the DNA TGCGCCAGCAGCGGATACCTAGCGGGAGGGCCCTCCGAGCAGTACCTC.

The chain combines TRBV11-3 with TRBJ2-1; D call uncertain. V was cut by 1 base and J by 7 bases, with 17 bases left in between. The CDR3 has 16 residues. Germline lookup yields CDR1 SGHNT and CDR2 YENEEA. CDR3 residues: CASSLVGLGIGNEQFF. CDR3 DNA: TGTGCCAGCAGCTTAGTGGGGTTGGGGATAGGGAATGAGCAGTTCTTC. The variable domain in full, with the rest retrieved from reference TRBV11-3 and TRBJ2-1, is EAGVVQSPRYKIIEKKQPVAFWCNPISGHNTLYWYLQNLGQGPELLIRYENEEAVDDSQLPKDRFSAERLKGVDSTLKIQPAELGDSAVYLCASSLVGLGIGNEQFFGPGTRLTVL.

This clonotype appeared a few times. The CDR3 is CASSSSIRYNEQFF. As DNA, the CDR3 is TGTGCCAGCAGTTCTAGTATACGCTACAATGAGCAGTTCTTC. The chain links TRBV28 to TRBJ2-1; no reliable D call. Between the trimmed V and J ends, which lost 4 bases and 3 bases, there was a span of 10 bases. The CDR3 contains 14 residues. Germline-derived CDR1 and CDR2 are MDHEN and SYDVKM.

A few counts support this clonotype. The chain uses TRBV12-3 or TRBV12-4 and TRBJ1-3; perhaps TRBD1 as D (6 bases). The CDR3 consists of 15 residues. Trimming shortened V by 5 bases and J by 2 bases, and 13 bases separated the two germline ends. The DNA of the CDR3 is TGTGCCAGCAGTCGATTTTACAGGGCTGGAAACACCATATATTTT. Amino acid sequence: CASSRFYRAGNTIYF.

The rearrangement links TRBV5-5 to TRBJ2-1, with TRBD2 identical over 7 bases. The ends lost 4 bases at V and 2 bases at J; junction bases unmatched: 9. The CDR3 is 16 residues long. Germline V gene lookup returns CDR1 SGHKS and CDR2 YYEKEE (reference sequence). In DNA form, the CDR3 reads TGTGCCAGCAGCCTAGAGCGGGACGGAACCTACAATGAGCAGTTCTTC. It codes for CASSLERDGTYNEQFF.

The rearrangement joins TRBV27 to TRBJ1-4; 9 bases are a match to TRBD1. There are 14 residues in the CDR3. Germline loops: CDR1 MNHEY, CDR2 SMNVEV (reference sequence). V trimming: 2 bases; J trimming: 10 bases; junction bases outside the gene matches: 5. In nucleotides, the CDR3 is TGTGCCAGCAGTTTAGAGGGACAGGGCCGAAAACTGTTTTTT. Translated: CASSLEGQGRKLFF.

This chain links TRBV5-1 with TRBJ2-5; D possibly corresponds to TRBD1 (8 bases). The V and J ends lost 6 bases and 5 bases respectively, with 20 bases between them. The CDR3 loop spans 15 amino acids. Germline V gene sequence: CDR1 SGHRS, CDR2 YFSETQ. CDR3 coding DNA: TGCGCCAGCACCAGATACAGGGGGGGAAGGGAGACCCAGTACTTC. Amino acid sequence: CASTRYRGGRETQYF. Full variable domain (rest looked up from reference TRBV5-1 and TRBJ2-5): KAGVTQTPRYLIKTRGQQVTLSCSPISGHRSVSWYQQTPGQGLQFLFEYFSETQRNKGNFPGRFSGRQFSNSRSEMNVSTLELGDSALYLCASTRYRGGRETQYFGPGTRLLVL.

The CDR3, as DNA: TGTGCTAGTGGTTTCCTCAGCGGGCACACCGAAAGGGAGACCCAGTACTTC. It translates to CASGFLSGHTERETQYF. The chain joins TRBV12-5 to TRBJ2-5; TRBD2 is a possible D gene (6 bases). Germline loops: CDR1 LGHNT, CDR2 FRNRAP. V shed 3 bases and J shed 5 bases, with 22 bases lying between them. This CDR3 spans 17 amino acids.

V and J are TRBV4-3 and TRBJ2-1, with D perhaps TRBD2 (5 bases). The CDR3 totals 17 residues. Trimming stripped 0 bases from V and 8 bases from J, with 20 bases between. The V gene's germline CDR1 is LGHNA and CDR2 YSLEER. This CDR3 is CASSQETSGATRDEQFF. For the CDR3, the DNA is TGCGCCAGCAGCCAAGAGACGAGCGGAGCCACGAGGGATGAGCAGTTCTTC.

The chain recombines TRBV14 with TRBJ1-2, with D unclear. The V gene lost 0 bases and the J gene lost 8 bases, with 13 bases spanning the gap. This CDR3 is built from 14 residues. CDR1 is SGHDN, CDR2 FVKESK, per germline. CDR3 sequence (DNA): TGTGCCAGCAGCCAAGAGAGCGTATCGGGGGGCTACACCTTC. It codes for CASSQESVSGGYTF.

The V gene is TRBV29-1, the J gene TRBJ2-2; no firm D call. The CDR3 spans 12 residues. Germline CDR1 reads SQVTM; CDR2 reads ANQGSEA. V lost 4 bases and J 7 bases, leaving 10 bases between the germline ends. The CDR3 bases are TGCAGCGTTGCTTTGGGGTACGGGGAGCTGTTTTTT. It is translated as CSVALGYGELFF.

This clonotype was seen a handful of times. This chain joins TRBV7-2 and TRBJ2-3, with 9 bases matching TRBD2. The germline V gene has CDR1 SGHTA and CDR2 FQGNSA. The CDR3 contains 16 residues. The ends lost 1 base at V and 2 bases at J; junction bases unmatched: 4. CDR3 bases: TGTGCCAGCAGCTTAGTGCGGGGGGGAAACACAGATACGCAGTATTTT. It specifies CASSLVRGGNTDTQYF.